This entry lists 4 T cell receptor beta chains sequenced from one sample in a study of T-cell reconstitution after alpha-beta-depleted transplantation in children. Molecular barcoding with unique molecular identifiers was used for the TCRbeta library. TCRdb reprocessed the PCR reads via MiXCR and lists one record per CDR3 protein. In the table there are under 400,000 distinct CDR3 sequences, approximately 23% of which are singletons. Sequencing was performed on PBMCs, mostly from graft donor cells, taken 180 days after TCRalphabeta/CD19-depleted stem cell transplant. The receptors originated from a male patient between 5 and 17 years old who had a stem cell transplant for acute lymphoblastic leukemia, so the T cells may come from the graft donor.

This chain links TRBV14 with TRBJ2-4; D call uncertain. The V and J ends lost 0 bases and 2 bases respectively, with 8 bases between them. Germline loops: CDR1 SGHDN, CDR2 FVKESK. The CDR3 is 15 amino acids. CDR3 bases: TGTGCCAGCAGCCAAGATCGGGTTTCCAAAAACATTCAGTACTTC. It yields the protein CASSQDRVSKNIQYF.

This clonotype has just a few counts. The chain joins TRBV5-1 to TRBJ2-1; 10 nucleotides agree with TRBD2. Germline V gene data show CDR1 as SGHRS and CDR2 as YFSETQ. The CDR3 sequence is 18 residues long. V shed 0 bases and J 6 bases; nucleotides not matched to a gene: 12. CDR3 loop: CASSLASFTSGVGNEQFF. The CDR3 DNA sequence: TGCGCCAGCAGCTTGGCCTCTTTCACTAGCGGGGTGGGCAATGAGCAGTTCTTC.

J is TRBJ2-4 and V is TRBV10-3; D may be TRBD2 (5 bases). The length of the CDR3 is 15 residues. Between the trimmed V and J ends, which lost 5 bases and 0 bases, there was a span of 11 bases. Per germline, CDR1 ENHRY and CDR2 SYGVKD. The CDR3 bases are TGTGCCATCAGTTCGGGGAGTGGAGCCAAAAACATTCAGTACTTC. Translation gives CAISSGSGAKNIQYF.

This chain links TRBV5-4 with TRBJ2-4; D remains unclear. The CDR3 has 14 amino acids. Trimming pared 0 bases from V and 6 bases from J, leaving 10 bases between. Germline CDR1 SGHNT, CDR2 YYREEE (reference sequence). The CDR3, as DNA: TGTGCCAGCAGCTTGGAGGCAGGATCAAACATTCAGTACTTC. Amino acids: CASSLEAGSNIQYF.